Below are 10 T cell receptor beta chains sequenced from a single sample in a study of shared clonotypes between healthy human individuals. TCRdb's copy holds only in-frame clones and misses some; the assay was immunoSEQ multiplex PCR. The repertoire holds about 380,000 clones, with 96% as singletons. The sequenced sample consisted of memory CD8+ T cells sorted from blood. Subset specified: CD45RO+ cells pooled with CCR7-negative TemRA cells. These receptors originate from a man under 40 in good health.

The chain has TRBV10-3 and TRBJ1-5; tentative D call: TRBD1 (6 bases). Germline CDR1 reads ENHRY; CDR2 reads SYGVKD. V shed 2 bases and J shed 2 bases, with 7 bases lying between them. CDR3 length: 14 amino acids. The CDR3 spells CAISEHRGNQPQHF. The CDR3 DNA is TGTGCCATCAGTGAGCACAGGGGCAATCAGCCCCAGCATTTT.

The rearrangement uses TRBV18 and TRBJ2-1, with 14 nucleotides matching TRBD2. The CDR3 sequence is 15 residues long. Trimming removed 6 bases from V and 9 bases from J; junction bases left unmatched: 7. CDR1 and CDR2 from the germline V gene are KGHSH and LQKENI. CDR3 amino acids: CASSPGLAGEAEQFF. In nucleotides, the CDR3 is TGTGCCAGCTCCCCGGGACTAGCGGGAGAGGCTGAGCAGTTCTTC.

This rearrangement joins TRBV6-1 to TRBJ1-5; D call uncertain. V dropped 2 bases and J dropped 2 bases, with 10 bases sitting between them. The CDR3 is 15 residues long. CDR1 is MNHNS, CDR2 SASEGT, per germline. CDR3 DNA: TGTGCCAGCAGTGAACTTCCACGCGGCAATCAGCCCCAGCATTTT. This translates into CASSELPRGNQPQHF.

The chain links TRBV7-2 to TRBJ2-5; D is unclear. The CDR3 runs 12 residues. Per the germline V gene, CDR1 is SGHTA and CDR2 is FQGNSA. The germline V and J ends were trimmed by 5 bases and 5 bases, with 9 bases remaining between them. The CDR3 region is CASSPLKETQYF. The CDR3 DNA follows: TGTGCCAGCAGCCCCCTGAAGGAGACCCAGTACTTC.

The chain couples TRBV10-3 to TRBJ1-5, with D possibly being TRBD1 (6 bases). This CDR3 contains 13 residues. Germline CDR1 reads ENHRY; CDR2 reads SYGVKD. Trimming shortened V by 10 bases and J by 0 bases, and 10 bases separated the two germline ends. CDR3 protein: CATQGNSNQPQHF. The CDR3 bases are TGTGCCACCCAGGGGAATAGCAATCAGCCCCAGCATTTT.

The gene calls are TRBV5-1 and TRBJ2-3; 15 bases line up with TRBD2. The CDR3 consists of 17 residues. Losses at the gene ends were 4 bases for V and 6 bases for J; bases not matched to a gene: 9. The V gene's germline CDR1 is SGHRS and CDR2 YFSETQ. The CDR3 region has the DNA TGCGCCAGCAGCACGGGACTAGCGGGAGGTAAAGGGGATACGCAGTATTTT. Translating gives CASSTGLAGGKGDTQYF.

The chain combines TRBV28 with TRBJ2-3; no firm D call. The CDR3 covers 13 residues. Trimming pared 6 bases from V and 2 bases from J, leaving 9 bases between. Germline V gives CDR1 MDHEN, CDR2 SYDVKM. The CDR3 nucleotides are TGTGCCAGCAGCTTCGATCTCACAGATACGCAGTATTTT. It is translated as CASSFDLTDTQYF.

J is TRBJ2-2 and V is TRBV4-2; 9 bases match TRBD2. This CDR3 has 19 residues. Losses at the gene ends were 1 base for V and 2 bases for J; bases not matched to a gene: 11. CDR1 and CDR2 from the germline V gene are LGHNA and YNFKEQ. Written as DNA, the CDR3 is TGTGCCAGCAGCCAAGTCCCGCCGGGCGGGAGGGTCAACACCGGGGAGCTGTTTTTT. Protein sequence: CASSQVPPGGRVNTGELFF.

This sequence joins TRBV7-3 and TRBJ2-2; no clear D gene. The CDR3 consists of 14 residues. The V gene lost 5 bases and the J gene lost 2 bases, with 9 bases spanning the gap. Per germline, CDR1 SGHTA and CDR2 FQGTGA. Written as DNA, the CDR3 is TGTGCCAGCAGCCTGCTCCCCAACACCGGGGAGCTGTTTTTT. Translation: CASSLLPNTGELFF. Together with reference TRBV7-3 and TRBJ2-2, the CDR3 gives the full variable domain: GAGVSQTPSNKVTEKGKYVELRCDPISGHTALYWYRQSLGQGPEFLIYFQGTGAADDSGLPNDRFFAVRPEGSVSTLKIQRTERGDSAVYLCASSLLPNTGELFFGEGSRLTVL.

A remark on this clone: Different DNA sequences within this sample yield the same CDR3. The CDR3 loop is CASSYSASTDTQYF. The CDR3 nucleotides read TGTGCCAGCAGTTACTCGGCGAGTACAGATACGCAGTATTTT. The chain carries TRBV6-5 and TRBJ2-3, with D unclear. The CDR3 extends over 14 amino acids. V was shortened by 0 bases and J by 3 bases, with 7 bases between the two germline ends. CDR1 MNHEY and CDR2 SVGAGI come from the germline V gene.